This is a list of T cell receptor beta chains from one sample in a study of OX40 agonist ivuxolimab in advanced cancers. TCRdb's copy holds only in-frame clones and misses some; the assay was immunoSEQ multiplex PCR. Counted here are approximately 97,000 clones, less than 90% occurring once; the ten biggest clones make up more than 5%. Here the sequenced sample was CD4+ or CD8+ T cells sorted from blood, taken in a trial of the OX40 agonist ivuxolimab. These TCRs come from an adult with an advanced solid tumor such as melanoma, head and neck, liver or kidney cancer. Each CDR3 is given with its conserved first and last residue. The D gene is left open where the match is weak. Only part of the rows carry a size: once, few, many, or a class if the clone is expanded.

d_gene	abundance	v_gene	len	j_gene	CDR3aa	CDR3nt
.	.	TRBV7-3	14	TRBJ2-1	CASSQLPSMGEQFF	TGTGCCAGCAGCCAATTACCGTCGATGGGTGAGCAGTTCTTC
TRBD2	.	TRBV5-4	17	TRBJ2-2	CASSRGLAGGPEGELFF	TGTGCCAGCAGCCGGGGACTAGCGGGAGGTCCCGAGGGGGAGCTGTTTTTT
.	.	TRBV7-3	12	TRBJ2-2	CASRTNTGELFF	TGTGCCAGCAGAACGAACACCGGGGAGCTGTTTTTT
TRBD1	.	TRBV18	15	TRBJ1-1	CASSPVGQVPGKAFF	TGTGCCAGCTCACCAGTGGGACAGGTGCCGGGAAAAGCTTTCTTT
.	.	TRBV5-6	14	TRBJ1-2	CASSLFERGYGYTF	TGTGCCAGCAGCTTATTCGAAAGGGGCTATGGCTACACCTTC
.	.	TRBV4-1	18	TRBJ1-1	CASSHSLTGHRQNTEAFF	TGCGCCAGCAGCCACTCTCTTACGGGACACCGGCAGAACACTGAAGCTTTCTTT
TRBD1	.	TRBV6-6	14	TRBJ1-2	CASKRDRDDYGYTF	TGTGCCAGCAAGCGGGACAGGGATGACTATGGCTACACCTTC
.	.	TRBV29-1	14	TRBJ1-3	CSVSDSLGGNTIYF	TGCAGCGTGAGTGACTCTCTCGGCGGAAACACCATATATTTT
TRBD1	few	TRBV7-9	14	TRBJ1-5	CASSGGGRSQPQHF	TGTGCCAGCAGCGGAGGGGGCAGGAGTCAGCCCCAGCATTTT
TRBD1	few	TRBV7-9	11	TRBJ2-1	CASSLDRGPFF	TGTGCCAGCAGCTTAGACAGGGGGCCGTTCTTC
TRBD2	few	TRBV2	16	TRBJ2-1	CASTTQGYGRSNEQFF	TGTGCCAGCACCACGCAGGGATACGGGAGGAGCAATGAGCAGTTCTTC
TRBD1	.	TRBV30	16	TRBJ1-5	CAWKRSTGSSNQPQHF	TGTGCCTGGAAGCGTTCGACAGGGTCTAGCAATCAGCCCCAGCATTTT
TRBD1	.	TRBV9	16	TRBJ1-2	CASSYRDRATNYGYTF	TGTGCCAGCAGCTATCGGGACAGAGCAACTAACTATGGCTACACCTTC
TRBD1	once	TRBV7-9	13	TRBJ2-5	CASLDRGRETQYF	TGTGCCAGCCTTGACAGGGGCAGGGAGACCCAGTACTTC
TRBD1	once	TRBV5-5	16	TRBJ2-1	CASSLVGTGSYNEQFF	TGTGCCAGCAGCTTGGTGGGGACAGGGTCCTACAATGAGCAGTTCTTC
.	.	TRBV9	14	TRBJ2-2	CASSVEGSTGELFF	TGTGCCAGCAGCGTAGAGGGATCCACCGGGGAGCTGTTTTTT
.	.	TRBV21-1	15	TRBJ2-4	CASSNAGRWCNIQYF	TGTGCCAGCAGCAATGCGGGGAGGTGGTGTAACATTCAGTACTTC
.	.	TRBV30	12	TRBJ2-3	CAWSLGADTQYF	TGTGCCTGGAGTCTAGGCGCAGATACGCAGTATTTT
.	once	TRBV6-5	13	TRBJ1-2	CASSYERNYGYTF	TGTGCCAGCAGCTACGAACGGAACTATGGCTACACCTTC
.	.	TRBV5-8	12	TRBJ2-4	CASSPDRNIQYF	TGTGCCAGCAGCCCGGACAGAAACATTCAGTACTTC
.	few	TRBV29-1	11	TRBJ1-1	CSVVWGRAAFF	TGCAGCGTTGTTTGGGGCAGGGCGGCTTTCTTT
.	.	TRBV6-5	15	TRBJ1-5	CASSPQRGLNQPQHF	TGTGCCAGCAGCCCACAGCGGGGGTTGAATCAGCCCCAGCATTTT
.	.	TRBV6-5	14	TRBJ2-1	CASIAPTGYNEQFF	TGTGCCAGCATTGCCCCAACCGGATACAATGAGCAGTTCTTC
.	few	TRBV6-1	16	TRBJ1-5	CASSEDLDLGYRPQHF	TGTGCCAGCAGTGAAGATTTGGACCTAGGGTATCGGCCCCAGCATTTT
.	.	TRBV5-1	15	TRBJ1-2	CASSTAGLANYGYTF	TGCGCCAGCAGCACGGCAGGGCTAGCTAACTATGGCTACACCTTC
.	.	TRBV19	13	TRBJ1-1	CASSPRGGDPAFF	TGTGCCAGTAGCCCTCGGGGGGGCGATCCGGCTTTCTTT
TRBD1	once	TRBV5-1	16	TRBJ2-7	CASSPAGTGGGHEQYF	TGCGCCAGCAGCCCGGCCGGGACAGGGGGCGGACACGAGCAGTACTTC